A single sample gave rise to the 9 T cell receptor beta chains below, sequenced in a study of T-cell memory formation after mild COVID-19. Each CDR3 protein gets one entry after TCRdb re-called the 5' RACE reads with MiXCR. The profile shows fewer than 500,000 distinct CDR3 sequences, approximately 25% of them singletons. Sample: PBMCs or a T cell subset sorted from them (not recorded which). These receptor sequences come from an adult woman who had mild COVID-19 (a few samples of this study predate the infection). Cell type and time point are not known.

This clonotype was observed a few times. The chain has TRBV12-3 or TRBV12-4 and TRBJ1-3, with no clear D. The CDR3 consists of 14 residues. Trimming removed 7 bases from V and 3 bases from J, with 13 bases in between. In DNA form, the CDR3 reads TGTGCCAGCACCCTTACGGTAGTTGGAAACACCATATATTTT. Protein sequence: CASTLTVVGNTIYF.

The chain is built from TRBV21-1 and TRBJ2-7; the table names TRBD1, a call not compared with the DNA. TRBV21-1 is classified as a pseudogene. The CDR3 contains 16 residues. DNA of the CDR3: TGTGCCAGCAGCAAAGGCCGGGCAGGGCGATCCTACGAGCAGTACTTC. This codes for CASSKGRAGRSYEQYF.

This clonotype was counted between two and nine times. The chain employs TRBV20-1 and TRBJ2-1; 9 nucleotides match TRBD2. The V segment lost 1 base and the J segment 0 bases; nucleotides outside the gene matches: 10. CDR3 length: 18 amino acids. The germline V gene encodes CDR1 DFQATT and CDR2 SNEGSKA (reference sequence). The DNA of the CDR3 is TGCAGTGCTAGAGGCGGACTAGCGACCGGGAGCTCCTACAATGAGCAGTTCTTC. It specifies CSARGGLATGSSYNEQFF.

There are many counts of this clonotype. CDR3 sequence reads: CASSPRQGSTDTQYF. DNA of the CDR3: TGTGCCAGCTCACCGAGACAGGGTAGCACAGATACGCAGTATTTT. The chain is built from TRBV18 and TRBJ2-3, with TRBD1 matching over 7 bases. The CDR3 spans 15 residues. The V and J ends lost 3 bases and 0 bases, in that order; junction bases with no gene match: 3. Looked up from germline, CDR1 is KGHSH and CDR2 is LQKENI. Full variable domain (outside the CDR3, taken from reference TRBV18 and TRBJ2-3): NAGVMQNPRHLVRRRGQEARLRCSPMKGHSHVYWYRQLPEEGLKFMVYLQKENIIDESGMPKERFSAEFPKEGPSILRIQQVVRGDSAAYFCASSPRQGSTDTQYFGPGTRLTVL.

This sequence joins TRBV5-1 and TRBJ2-2, with 11 bases identical to TRBD1. The length of the CDR3 is 15 residues. Germline values: CDR1 SGHRS, CDR2 YFSETQ. V dropped 8 bases and J dropped 6; count of bases not matched to a gene: 9. CDR3 DNA: TGCGCCAGTACTTGGACAGGGGGCTTCGCCGGGGAGCTGTTTTTT. This codes for CASTWTGGFAGELFF.

This rearrangement joins TRBV6-5 to TRBJ1-2; D gene unclear. Germline CDR1 reads MNHEY; CDR2 reads SVGAGI. The ends were cut back, 5 bases at V and 8 bases at J, with 18 bases in the middle. The CDR3 contains 14 residues. The CDR3 DNA follows: TGTGCCAGCAGTCCCGCCGGGCCACTCAGAGGCTACACCTTC. Its protein is CASSPAGPLRGYTF.

The V gene is TRBV20-1, the J gene TRBJ2-5; D uncertain. The CDR3 has 12 amino acids. Germline lookup yields CDR1 DFQATT and CDR2 SNEGSKA (reference sequence). Trimming took 6 bases from V and 3 from J, leaving 11 bases between them. The CDR3 is CSALPFKETQYF. DNA of the CDR3: TGCAGTGCCCTGCCGTTTAAAGAGACCCAGTACTTC.

The J gene is TRBJ2-5, the V gene TRBV7-6, with TRBD2 identical over 11 bases. J was trimmed by 0 bases and V by 3 bases; bases with no gene match: 6. Germline assignment: CDR1 SGHVS and CDR2 FNYEAQ. The CDR3 length is 17 residues. The CDR3 spells CASSFHRSGRDQETQYF. CDR3 nucleotides: TGTGCCAGCAGCTTTCATCGTAGCGGGAGGGACCAAGAGACCCAGTACTTC.

This CDR3 is CASSLPTRDGLYEQYF. CDR3 bases: TGTGCCAGCAGCTTGCCCACCAGGGACGGACTCTACGAGCAGTACTTC. The chain has TRBV5-8 and TRBJ2-7; perhaps D is TRBD1 or TRBD2 (5 bases each). With 1 base removed from V and 3 bases from J, the gap between germline ends came to 17 bases. Germline loops: CDR1 SGHTS, CDR2 YDEGEE. There are 16 residues in the CDR3.